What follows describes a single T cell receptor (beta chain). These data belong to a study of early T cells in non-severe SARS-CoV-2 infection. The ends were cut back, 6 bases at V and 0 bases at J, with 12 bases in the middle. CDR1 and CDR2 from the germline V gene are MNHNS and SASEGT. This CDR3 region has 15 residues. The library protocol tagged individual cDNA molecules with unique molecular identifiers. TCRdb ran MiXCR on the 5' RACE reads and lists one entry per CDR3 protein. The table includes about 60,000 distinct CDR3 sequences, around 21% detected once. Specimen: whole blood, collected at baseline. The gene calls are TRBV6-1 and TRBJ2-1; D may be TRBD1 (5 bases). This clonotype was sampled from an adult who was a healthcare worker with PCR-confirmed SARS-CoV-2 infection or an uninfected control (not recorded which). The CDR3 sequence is CASRSDSFSYNEQFF. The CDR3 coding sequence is TGTGCCAGCAGAAGTGACAGCTTCTCCTACAATGAGCAGTTCTTC.